This T cell receptor (beta chain) emerged from a study of blood T cells in healthy people across ages. Together with a sample-barcoded 5' primer, a J-beta primer mix was included in a second PCR lasting about 7 to 12 cycles. Each CDR3 protein is one row after TCRdb ran MiXCR on the 5' RACE reads. The data contain about 780,000 distinct CDR3 sequences, about 26% of them singletons. This CDR3 contains 14 residues. CDR1 and CDR2 (germline): MGHRA, YSYEKL. Deletions cut 0 bases from V and 6 bases from J, with 10 bases between. This sample also belongs to another study, concerning T cells of mothers and their children.

The sample taken for sequencing was blood. This sequence joins TRBV4-1 and TRBJ2-3; TRBD2 is a possible D gene (6 bases). The TCR comes from a boy between 10 and 17 years old in good health. The CDR3 here is CASSQERGRDTQYF. The CDR3 region has the DNA TGCGCCAGCAGCCAAGAAAGAGGGAGGGATACGCAGTATTTT.